A selection of T cell receptor beta chains follows, all from one sample in a study of molecular identifiers for immune sequencing clone quantification. TCRdb ran MiXCR on the PCR reads and lists one entry per CDR3 protein. The sample has 100,000 or so distinct CDR3 sequences; around 23% are singletons. Material for sequencing was naive CD8+ T cells from blood, with Jurkat cell RNA spiked in. Source of these receptors: a human donor in good health. Some libraries in this study had Jurkat cell RNA spiked in. Both conserved end residues are part of each CDR3. A D gene is named only where the DNA matches it firmly. Only some rows state a clone size, as once, few, many or a class for expanded clones.

CDR3 length | clone size | J gene | D gene | V gene | CDR3 DNA | CDR3 protein
15 | many | TRBJ2-4 | TRBD1 | TRBV7-6 | TGTGCCAGCAGCGCGGGGACAGGGGGAGAAAACATTCAGTACTTC | CASSAGTGGENIQYF
16 | many | TRBJ1-5 | TRBD1 | TRBV20-1 | TGCAGTGCTATGTACTCGGGACAGACGAGCAATCAGCCCCAGCATTTT | CSAMYSGQTSNQPQHF
13 | - | TRBJ2-7 | - | TRBV20-1 | TGCAGTGCTAGACTAGCTGACGCCTACGAGCAGTACTTC | CSARLADAYEQYF
16 | - | TRBJ2-2 | - | TRBV28 | TGTGCCAGCAGTCCCACTGGCGGTACGAACACCGGGGAGCTGTCTTTT | CASSPTGGTNTGELSF
13 | - | TRBJ1-1 | - | TRBV6-6 | TGTGCCAGCAGTGCAATCGGGGGCCCTGAAGCTTTCTTT | CASSAIGGPEAFF
13 | - | TRBJ2-7 | - | TRBV27 | TGTGCCAGCAGCTACCAAACCTCCTACGAGCAGTACTTC | CASSYQTSYEQYF
13 | - | TRBJ2-5 | - | TRBV5-4 | TGTGCCAGCAGCTTGGACTACCAAGAGACCCAGTACTTC | CASSLDYQETQYF
12 | medium-sized | TRBJ2-7 | TRBD2 | TRBV9 | TGTGCCAGCAGCCCCGGGGGGTACGAGCAGTACTTC | CASSPGGYEQYF
14 | few | TRBJ2-2 | - | TRBV12-3/TRBV12-4 | TGTGCCAGCAGTAAAGATAGCGACACCGGGGAGCTGTTTTTT | CASSKDSDTGELFF
13 | many | TRBJ2-7 | - | TRBV5-5 | TGTGCCAGCAGCTTGGCCCTTGCCTACGAGCAGTACTTC | CASSLALAYEQYF
14 | - | TRBJ1-5 | - | TRBV7-9 | TGTGCCAGCAGCTTAGAAGGCCACCGGGGGGCCCAGCATTTT | CASSLEGHRGAQHF
14 | - | TRBJ2-7 | TRBD2 | TRBV20-1 | TGCAGTGCTAGAGATAGTGCGGGAGTGGGCGAGCAGTACTTC | CSARDSAGVGEQYF
15 | many | TRBJ2-7 | - | TRBV28 | TGTGCCAGCAGTCCCCTAGAAGGAACTTTCTACGAGCAGTACTTC | CASSPLEGTFYEQYF
16 | many | TRBJ2-3 | - | TRBV7-9 | TGTGCCAGCAGCAATGACCGGGCCACGAGCACAGATACGCAGTATTTT | CASSNDRATSTDTQYF
14 | many | TRBJ1-5 | - | TRBV30 | TGTGCCTGGAGTTATGACAGTAGCAATCAGCCCCAGCATTTT | CAWSYDSSNQPQHF
15 | many | TRBJ1-1 | - | TRBV5-1 | TGCGCCAGCAGCTTGCATCTAACAGGCAACACTGAAGCTTTCTTT | CASSLHLTGNTEAFF
17 | few | TRBJ2-5 | TRBD2 | TRBV13 | TGTGCCAGCAGCTTACAACTAGTGGGGGGGTACCAAGAGACCCAGTACTTC | CASSLQLVGGYQETQYF
12 | medium-sized | TRBJ2-3 | - | TRBV5-6 | TGTGCCAGCAGCTTATCTACAGATACGCAGTATTTT | CASSLSTDTQYF
11 | - | TRBJ2-7 | - | TRBV10-2 | TGCGCCAGCAGTAAGGGCTACGAGCAGTACTTC | CASSKGYEQYF
14 | many | TRBJ2-7 | - | TRBV9 | TGTGCCAGCAGCGTAGATAAGGGGGGCTACGAGCAGTACTTC | CASSVDKGGYEQYF
16 | few | TRBJ2-2 | - | TRBV7-9 | TGTGCCAGCAGCACGTCGGACTTAACGAACACCGGGGAGCTGTTTTTT | CASSTSDLTNTGELFF
15 | few | TRBJ1-5 | TRBD1 | TRBV19 | TGTGCCAGTAGTATAGGGGGACAGGCCGTTCAGCCCCAGCATTTT | CASSIGGQAVQPQHF